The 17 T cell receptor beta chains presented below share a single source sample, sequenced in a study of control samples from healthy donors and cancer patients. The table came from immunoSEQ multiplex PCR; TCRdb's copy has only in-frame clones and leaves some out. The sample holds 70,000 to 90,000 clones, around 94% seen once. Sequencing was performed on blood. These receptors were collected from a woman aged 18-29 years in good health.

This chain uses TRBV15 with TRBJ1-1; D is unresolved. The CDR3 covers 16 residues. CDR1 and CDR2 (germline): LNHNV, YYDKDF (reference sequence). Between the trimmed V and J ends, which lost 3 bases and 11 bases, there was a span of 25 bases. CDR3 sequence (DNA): TGTGCCACCAGCAGGGACCCGACCCGTGGTGTCCCCCGGGCTTTCTTT. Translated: CATSRDPTRGVPRAFF.

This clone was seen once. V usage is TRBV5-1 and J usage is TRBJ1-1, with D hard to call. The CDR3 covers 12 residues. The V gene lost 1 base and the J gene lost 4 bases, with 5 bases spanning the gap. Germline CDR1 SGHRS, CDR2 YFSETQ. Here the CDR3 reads CASSLSGTEAFF. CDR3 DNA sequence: TGCGCCAGCAGCTTGTCCGGCACTGAAGCTTTCTTT. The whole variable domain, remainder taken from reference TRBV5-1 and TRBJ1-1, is KAGVTQTPRYLIKTRGQQVTLSCSPISGHRSVSWYQQTPGQGLQFLFEYFSETQRNKGNFPGRFSGRQFSNSRSEMNVSTLELGDSALYLCASSLSGTEAFFGQGTRLTVV.

In DNA, the CDR3 is TGTGCCAGCTCGCAGCGGGAGGTCCCCGAGCAGTACTTC. It yields the protein CASSQREVPEQYF. The V call is TRBV3-1 (or the pseudogene TRBV3-2), the J call TRBJ2-7; 9 bases match TRBD2. Trimming at V came to 8 bases and at J to 6 bases, leaving 8 bases not matched to a gene. The CDR3 is 13 amino acids. Germline values: CDR1 LGHDT, CDR2 YNNKEL (reference sequence).

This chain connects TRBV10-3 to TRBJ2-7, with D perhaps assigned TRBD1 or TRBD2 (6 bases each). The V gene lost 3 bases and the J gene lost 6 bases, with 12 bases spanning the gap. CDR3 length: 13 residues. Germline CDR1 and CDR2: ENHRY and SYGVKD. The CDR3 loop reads CAISDLEGGEQYF. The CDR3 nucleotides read TGTGCCATCAGTGACCTTGAGGGGGGCGAGCAGTACTTC.

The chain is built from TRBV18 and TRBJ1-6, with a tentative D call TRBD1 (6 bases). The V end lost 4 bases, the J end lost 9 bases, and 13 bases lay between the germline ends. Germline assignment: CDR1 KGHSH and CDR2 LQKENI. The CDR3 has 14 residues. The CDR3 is CASSRDRGASPLHF. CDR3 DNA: TGTGCCAGCTCACGAGACCGGGGGGCTTCACCCCTCCACTTT.

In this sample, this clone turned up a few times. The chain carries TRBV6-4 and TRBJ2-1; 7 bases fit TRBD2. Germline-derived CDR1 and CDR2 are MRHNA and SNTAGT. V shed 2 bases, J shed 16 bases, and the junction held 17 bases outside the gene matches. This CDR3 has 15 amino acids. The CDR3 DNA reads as TGTGCCAGCAGTGACGGGGCGGGAGACACTGGGCCACTATTCTTC. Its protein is CASSDGAGDTGPLFF.

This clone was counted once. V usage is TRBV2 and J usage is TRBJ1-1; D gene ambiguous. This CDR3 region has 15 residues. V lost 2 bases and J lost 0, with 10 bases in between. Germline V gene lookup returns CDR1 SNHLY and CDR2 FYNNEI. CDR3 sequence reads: CASSEYGGVNTEAFF. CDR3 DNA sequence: TGTGCCAGCAGTGAATACGGCGGGGTGAACACTGAAGCTTTCTTT.

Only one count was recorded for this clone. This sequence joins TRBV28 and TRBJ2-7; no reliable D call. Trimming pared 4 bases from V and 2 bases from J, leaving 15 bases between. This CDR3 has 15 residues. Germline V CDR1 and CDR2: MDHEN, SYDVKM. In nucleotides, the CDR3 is TGTGCCAGCAGTTCAAGGACCCCCGGGCCCTACGAGCAGTACTTC. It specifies CASSSRTPGPYEQYF.

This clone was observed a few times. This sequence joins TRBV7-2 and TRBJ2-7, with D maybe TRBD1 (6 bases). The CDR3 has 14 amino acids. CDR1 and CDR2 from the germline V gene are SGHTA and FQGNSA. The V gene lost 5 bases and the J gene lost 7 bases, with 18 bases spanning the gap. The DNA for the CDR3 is TGTGCCAGCAGCAAAGACCGGACAGCGTGGGAGCAGTACTTC. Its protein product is CASSKDRTAWEQYF.

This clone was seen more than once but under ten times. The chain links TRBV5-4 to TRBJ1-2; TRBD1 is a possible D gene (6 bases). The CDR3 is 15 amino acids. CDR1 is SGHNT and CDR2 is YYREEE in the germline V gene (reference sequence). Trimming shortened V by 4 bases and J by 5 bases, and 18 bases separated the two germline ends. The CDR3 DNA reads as TGTGCCAGCAGCACCGGACAGACTCCTGGGTATGGCTACACCTTC. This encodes CASSTGQTPGYGYTF.

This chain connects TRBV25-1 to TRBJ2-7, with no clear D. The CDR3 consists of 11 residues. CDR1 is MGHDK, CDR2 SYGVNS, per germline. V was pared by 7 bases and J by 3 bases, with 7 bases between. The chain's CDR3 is CASMELYEQYF. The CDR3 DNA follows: TGTGCCAGCATGGAGCTCTACGAGCAGTACTTC.

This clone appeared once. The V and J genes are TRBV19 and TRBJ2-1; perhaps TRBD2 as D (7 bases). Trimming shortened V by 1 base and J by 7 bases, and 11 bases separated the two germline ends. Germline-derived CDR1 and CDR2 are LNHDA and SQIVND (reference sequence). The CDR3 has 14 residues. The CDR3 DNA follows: TGTGCCAGTAGTATAGGGGGGGGGCTAAATGAGCAGTTCTTC. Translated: CASSIGGGLNEQFF.

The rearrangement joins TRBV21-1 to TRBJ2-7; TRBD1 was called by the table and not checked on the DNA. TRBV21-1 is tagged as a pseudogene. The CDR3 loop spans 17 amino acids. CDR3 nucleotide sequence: TGTGCCAGCAGCAAAGCCCTAATACAGGGAATGTCCTACGAGCAGTACTTC. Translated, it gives CASSKALIQGMSYEQYF.

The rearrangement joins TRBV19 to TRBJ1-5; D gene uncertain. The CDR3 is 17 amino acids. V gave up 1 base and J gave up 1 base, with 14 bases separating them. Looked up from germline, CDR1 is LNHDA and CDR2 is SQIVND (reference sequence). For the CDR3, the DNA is TGTGCCAGTAGTATAGCCCCGCCGGGGATGAGCAATCAGCCCCAGCATTTT. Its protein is CASSIAPPGMSNQPQHF.

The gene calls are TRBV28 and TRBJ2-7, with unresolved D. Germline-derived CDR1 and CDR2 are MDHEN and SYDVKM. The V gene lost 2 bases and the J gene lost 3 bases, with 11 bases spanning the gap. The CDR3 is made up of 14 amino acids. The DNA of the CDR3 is TGTGCCAGCAGTTTAAGGGCCACCGACTACGAGCAGTACTTC. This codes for CASSLRATDYEQYF.

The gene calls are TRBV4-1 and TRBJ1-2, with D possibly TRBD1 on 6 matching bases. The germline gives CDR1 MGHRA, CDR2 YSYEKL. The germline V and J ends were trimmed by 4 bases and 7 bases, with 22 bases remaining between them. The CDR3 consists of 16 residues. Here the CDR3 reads CASSPPGGTRAFGYTF. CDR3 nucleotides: TGCGCCAGCAGCCCCCCGGGGGGCACTCGAGCCTTTGGCTACACCTTC.

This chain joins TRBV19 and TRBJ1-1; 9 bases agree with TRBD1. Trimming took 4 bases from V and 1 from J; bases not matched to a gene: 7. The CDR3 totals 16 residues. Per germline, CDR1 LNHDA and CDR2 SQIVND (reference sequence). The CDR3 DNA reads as TGTGCCAGTAGTAAGACAGGGGGTCGGCGGAACACTGAAGCTTTCTTT. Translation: CASSKTGGRRNTEAFF. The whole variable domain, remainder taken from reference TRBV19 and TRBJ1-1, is DGGITQSPKYLFRKEGQNVTLSCEQNLNHDAMYWYRQDPGQGLRLIYYSQIVNDFQKGDIAEGYSVSREKKESFPLTVTSAQKNPTAFYLCASSKTGGRRNTEAFFGQGTRLTVV.